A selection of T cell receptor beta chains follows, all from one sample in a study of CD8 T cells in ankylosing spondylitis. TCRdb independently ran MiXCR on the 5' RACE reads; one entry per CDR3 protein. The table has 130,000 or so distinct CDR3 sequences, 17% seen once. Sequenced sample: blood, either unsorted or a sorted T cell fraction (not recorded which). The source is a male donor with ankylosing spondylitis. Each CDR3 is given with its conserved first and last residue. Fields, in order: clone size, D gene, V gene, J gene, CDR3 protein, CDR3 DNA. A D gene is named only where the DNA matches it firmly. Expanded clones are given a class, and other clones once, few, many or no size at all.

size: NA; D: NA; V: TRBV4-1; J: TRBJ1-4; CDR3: CASSLLGEKLFF; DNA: TGCGCCAGCAGCCTCCTGGGGGAAAAACTGTTTTTT
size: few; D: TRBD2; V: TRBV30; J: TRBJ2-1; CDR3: CAWSGLAGGPSYNEQFF; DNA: TGTGCCTGGTCGGGGCTAGCGGGAGGGCCCTCCTACAATGAGCAGTTCTTC
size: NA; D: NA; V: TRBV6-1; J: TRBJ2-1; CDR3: CASSDRIYNEQFF; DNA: TGTGCCAGCAGCGACAGGATTTACAATGAGCAGTTCTTC
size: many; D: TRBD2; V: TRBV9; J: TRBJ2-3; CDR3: CASSSGRAKDTQYF; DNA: TGTGCCAGCAGTAGCGGGAGGGCTAAGGATACGCAGTATTTT
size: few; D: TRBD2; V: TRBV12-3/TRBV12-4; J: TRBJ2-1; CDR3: CASRSAGGYNEQFF; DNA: TGTGCCAGCAGATCAGCGGGGGGCTACAATGAGCAGTTCTTC
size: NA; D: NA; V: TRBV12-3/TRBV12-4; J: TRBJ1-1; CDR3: CASSPGLTPTEAFF; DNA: TGTGCCAGCAGCCCCGGGCTGACCCCCACTGAAGCTTTCTTT
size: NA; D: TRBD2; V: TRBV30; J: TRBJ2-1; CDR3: CARTTSGVHNEQFF; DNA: TGTGCCCGCACGACTAGCGGAGTACATAATGAGCAGTTCTTC
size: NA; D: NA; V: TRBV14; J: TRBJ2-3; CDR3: CASSHLTGPSLPVPGNTQYF; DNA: TGTGCCAGCAGCCACCTGACCGGTCCCAGTTTACCCGTCCCGGGGAATACGCAGTATTTT
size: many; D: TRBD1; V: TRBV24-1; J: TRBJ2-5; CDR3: CATSDRTGVGETQYF; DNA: TGTGCCACCAGTGATCGAACAGGGGTGGGCGAGACCCAGTACTTC
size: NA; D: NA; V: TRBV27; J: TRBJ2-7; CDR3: CASRLQGEVYEQYF; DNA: TGTGCCAGCAGGCTCCAGGGGGAGGTGTACGAGCAGTACTTC
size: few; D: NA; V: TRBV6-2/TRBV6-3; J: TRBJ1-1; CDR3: CASSYGAGTEAFF; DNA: TGTGCCAGCAGTTACGGAGCGGGGACTGAAGCTTTCTTT
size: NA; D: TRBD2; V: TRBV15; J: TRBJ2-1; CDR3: CATSRFPTSGLHNEQFF; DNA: TGTGCCACCAGCAGATTTCCGACTAGCGGGCTACACAATGAGCAGTTCTTC
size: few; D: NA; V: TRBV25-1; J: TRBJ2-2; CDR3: CASSEDNTGELFF; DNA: TGTGCCAGCAGTGAAGACAACACCGGGGAGCTGTTTTTT
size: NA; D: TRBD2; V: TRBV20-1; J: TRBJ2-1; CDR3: CSAATAAGEYNEQFF; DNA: TGCAGTGCCGCCACTGCAGCGGGAGAGTACAATGAGCAGTTCTTC
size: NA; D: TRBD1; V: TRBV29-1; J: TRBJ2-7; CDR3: CSVEGTGKLDEQYF; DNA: TGCAGCGTTGAAGGGACAGGCAAATTAGACGAGCAGTACTTC
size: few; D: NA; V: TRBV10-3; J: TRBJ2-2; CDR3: CAISDPDQFNAGELFF; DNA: TGTGCCATCAGTGACCCAGACCAATTCAACGCCGGGGAGCTGTTTTTT
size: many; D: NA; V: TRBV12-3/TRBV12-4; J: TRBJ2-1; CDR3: CASRWVQGGGNEQFF; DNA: TGTGCCAGCAGATGGGTTCAGGGGGGGGGCAATGAGCAGTTCTTC
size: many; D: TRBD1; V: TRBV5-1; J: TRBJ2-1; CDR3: CASSSQGAGYNEQFF; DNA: TGCGCCAGCAGCTCCCAGGGGGCGGGTTACAATGAGCAGTTCTTC
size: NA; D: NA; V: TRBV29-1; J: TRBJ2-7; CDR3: CSVAQDYPYEQYF; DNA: TGCAGCGTTGCCCAGGACTATCCTTACGAGCAGTACTTC
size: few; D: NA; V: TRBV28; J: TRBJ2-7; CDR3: CASTDSIRYEQYF; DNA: TGTGCCAGCACCGACAGTATTCGCTACGAGCAGTACTTC
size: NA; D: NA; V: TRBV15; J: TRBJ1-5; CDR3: CATSKGKGVSNQPQQF; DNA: TGTGCCACCAGCAAGGGGAAAGGGGTTAGCAATCAGCCCCAGCAATTT
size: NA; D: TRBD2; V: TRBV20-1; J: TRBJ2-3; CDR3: CSAPGTSGRAVADTQYF; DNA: TGCAGTGCCCCCGGGACTAGCGGGAGGGCCGTCGCAGATACGCAGTATTTT
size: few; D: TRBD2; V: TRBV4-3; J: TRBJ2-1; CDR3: CASSQDLFSGDYNEQFF; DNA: TGCGCCAGCAGCCAAGATCTATTCAGCGGGGATTACAATGAGCAGTTCTTC
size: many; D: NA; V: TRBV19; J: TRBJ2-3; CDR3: CASSSLSTDTQYF; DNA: TGTGCCAGTAGTTCACTAAGCACAGATACGCAGTATTTT
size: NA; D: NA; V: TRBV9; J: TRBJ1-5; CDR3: CASSVEVAQLPYSNQPQHF; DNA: TGTGCCAGCAGCGTAGAGGTCGCTCAACTCCCCTATAGCAATCAGCCCCAGCATTTT
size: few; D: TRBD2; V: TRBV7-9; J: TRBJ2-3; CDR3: CASSPLASGSFTDTQYF; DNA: TGTGCCAGCAGCCCTCTGGCTAGCGGGAGTTTTACAGATACGCAGTATTTT
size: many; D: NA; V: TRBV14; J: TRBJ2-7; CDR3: CASSQVLEYEQYF; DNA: TGTGCCAGCAGCCAAGTTCTAGAGTACGAGCAGTACTTC
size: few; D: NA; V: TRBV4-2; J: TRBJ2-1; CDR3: CASSRPKTGRDNEQFF; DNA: TGTGCCAGCAGCCGCCCGAAGACAGGGAGGGACAATGAGCAGTTCTTC
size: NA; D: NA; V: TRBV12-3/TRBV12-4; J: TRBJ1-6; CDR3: CASSSSSPLHF; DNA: TGTGCCAGCAGTTCCTCTTCACCCCTCCACTTT
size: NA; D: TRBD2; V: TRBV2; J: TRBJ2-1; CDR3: CASLAEGYNEQFF; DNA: TGTGCCAGTCTAGCGGAGGGTTACAATGAGCAGTTCTTC
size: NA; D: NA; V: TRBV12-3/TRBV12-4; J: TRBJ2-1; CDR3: CASSHVPDNEQFF; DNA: TGTGCCAGCAGTCATGTGCCTGACAATGAGCAGTTCTTC
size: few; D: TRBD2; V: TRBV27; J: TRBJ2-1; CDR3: CASSLWVSGSSNEQFF; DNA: TGTGCCAGCAGTTTATGGGTTAGCGGGAGCTCCAATGAGCAGTTCTTC
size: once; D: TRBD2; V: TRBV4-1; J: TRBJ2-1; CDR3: CASSQGLAGLTNEQFF; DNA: TGCGCCAGCAGCCAGGGACTAGCGGGATTAACGAATGAGCAGTTCTTC
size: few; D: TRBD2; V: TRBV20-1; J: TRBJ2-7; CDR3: CSASPSGTLLEQYF; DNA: TGCAGTGCTAGCCCTAGCGGGACCCTACTCGAGCAGTACTTC
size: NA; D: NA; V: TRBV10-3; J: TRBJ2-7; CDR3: CAISGGTTSYEQYF; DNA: TGTGCCATCAGTGGGGGGACAACCTCCTACGAGCAGTACTTC
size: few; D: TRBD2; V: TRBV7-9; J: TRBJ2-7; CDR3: CASSFPGLESYEQYF; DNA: TGTGCCAGCAGCTTTCCGGGACTAGAGTCTTACGAGCAGTACTTC
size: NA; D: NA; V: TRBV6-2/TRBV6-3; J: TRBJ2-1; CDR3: CASTNKGPLDDPYNEQFF; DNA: TGTGCCAGCACCAATAAGGGACCTCTCGACGACCCCTACAATGAGCAGTTCTTC
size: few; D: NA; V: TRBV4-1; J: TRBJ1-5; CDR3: CASSQDGVQPQHF; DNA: TGCGCCAGCAGCCAAGACGGGGTTCAGCCCCAGCATTTT
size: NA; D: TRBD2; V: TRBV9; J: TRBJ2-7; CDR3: CASSAGGDSIIPSYEQYF; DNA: TGTGCCAGCAGCGCGGGGGGGGACTCTATAATCCCCTCCTACGAGCAGTACTTC
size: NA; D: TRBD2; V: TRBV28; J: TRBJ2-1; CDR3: CASSTGEGHFYNEQFF; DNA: TGTGCCAGCAGTACGGGGGAGGGCCACTTCTACAATGAGCAGTTCTTC
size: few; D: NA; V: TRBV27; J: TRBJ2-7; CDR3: CASSLSVTSEQYF; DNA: TGTGCCAGCAGTTTATCGGTCACCTCCGAGCAGTACTTC
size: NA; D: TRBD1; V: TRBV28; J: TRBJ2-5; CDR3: CASSYLGQGYQETQYF; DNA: TGTGCCAGCAGTTACTTAGGACAGGGGTACCAAGAGACCCAGTACTTC
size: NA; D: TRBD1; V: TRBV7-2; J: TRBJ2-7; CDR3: CASSFGTGAVSYEQYF; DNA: TGTGCCAGCAGCTTTGGCACAGGGGCCGTTTCCTACGAGCAGTACTTC
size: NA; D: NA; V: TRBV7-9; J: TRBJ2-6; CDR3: CASSFGPVSGANVLTF; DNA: TGTGCCAGCAGCTTCGGTCCAGTGTCTGGGGCCAACGTCCTGACTTTC
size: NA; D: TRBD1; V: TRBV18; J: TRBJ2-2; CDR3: CASSPNLRDRTNTGELFF; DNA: TGTGCCAGCTCACCAAACCTCCGGGACAGGACTAACACCGGGGAGCTGTTTTTT
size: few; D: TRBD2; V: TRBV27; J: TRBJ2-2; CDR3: CASSGLAENTGELFF; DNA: TGTGCCAGCAGTGGGCTAGCGGAGAACACCGGGGAGCTGTTTTTT
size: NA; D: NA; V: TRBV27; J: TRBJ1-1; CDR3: CASFSNTEAFF; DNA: TGTGCCAGCTTTTCCAACACTGAAGCTTTCTTT
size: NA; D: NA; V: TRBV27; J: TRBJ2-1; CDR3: CASSPVGGNEQFF; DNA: TGTGCCAGCAGTCCGGTGGGAGGCAATGAGCAGTTCTTC
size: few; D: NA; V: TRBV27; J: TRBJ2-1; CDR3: CASNYNNEQFF; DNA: TGTGCCTCCAATTATAACAATGAGCAGTTCTTC